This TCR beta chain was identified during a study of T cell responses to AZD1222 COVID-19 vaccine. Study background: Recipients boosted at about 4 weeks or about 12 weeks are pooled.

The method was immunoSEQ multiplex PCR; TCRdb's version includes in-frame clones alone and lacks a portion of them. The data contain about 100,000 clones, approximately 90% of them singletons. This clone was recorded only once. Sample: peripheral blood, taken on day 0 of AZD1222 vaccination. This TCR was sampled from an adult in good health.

CDR3 residues: CASRQGQGVGELFF. The CDR3 bases are TGCGCCAGCAGACAGGGACAAGGGGTCGGGGAGCTGTTTTTT. This rearrangement joins TRBV5-1 to TRBJ2-2; D might be TRBD1 (6 bases). Germline V lookup: CDR1 SGHRS, CDR2 YFSETQ. CDR3 length: 14 amino acids. V shed 5 bases and J shed 7 bases, with 15 bases lying between them.